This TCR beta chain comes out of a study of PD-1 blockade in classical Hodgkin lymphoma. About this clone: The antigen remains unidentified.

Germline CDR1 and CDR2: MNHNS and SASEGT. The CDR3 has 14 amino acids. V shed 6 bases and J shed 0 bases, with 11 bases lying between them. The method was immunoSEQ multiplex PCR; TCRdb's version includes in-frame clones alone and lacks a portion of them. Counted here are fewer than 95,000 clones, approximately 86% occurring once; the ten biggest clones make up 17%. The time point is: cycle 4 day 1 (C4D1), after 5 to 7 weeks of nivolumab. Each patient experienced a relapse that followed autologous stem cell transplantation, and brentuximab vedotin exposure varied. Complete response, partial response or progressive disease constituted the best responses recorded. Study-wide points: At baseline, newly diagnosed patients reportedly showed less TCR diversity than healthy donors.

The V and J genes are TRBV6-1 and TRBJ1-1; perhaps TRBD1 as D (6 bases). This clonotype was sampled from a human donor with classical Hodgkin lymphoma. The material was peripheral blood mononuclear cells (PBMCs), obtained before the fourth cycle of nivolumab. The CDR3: CASSRQDLNTEAFF. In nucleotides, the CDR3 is TGTGCCAGCAGCCGACAGGACCTGAACACTGAAGCTTTCTTT.